This T cell receptor beta chain was captured in a study of T cell repertoires in cytomegalovirus infection. At the level of the study: Signatures in public TCR beta sequences pointed to both CMV infection and matching HLA type.

A remark on this clonotype: Antigen: not known.

TCRdb reanalysed the reads using MiXCR and keeps one entry per CDR3 protein. Among 480,000 or so distinct CDR3 sequences, approximately 10% were seen once, and the ten largest hold about 10%. This CDR3 is 13 amino acids long. CDR1 DFQATT and CDR2 SNEGSKA come from the germline V gene (reference sequence). Trimming left V 3 bases short and J 4 bases short, with 13 bases between. Broader study findings: Accumulated public TCR beta family frequency recognized individuals carrying CMV together with the relevant HLA. HLA-C-restricted CMV-specific TCR beta clonotypes prevailed in the ex vivo response.

The material sequenced was PBMCs. This sequence originates from a human donor in good health (CMV status not recorded). Some clones in this sample may be carry-over from other donors' samples. The V gene is TRBV20-1, the J gene TRBJ2-7; D is possibly TRBD2 (6 bases). The CDR3 DNA reads as TGCAGTGCTAGGCCGGGGGTTTGGTACGAGCAGTACTTC. Amino acids: CSARPGVWYEQYF.